Here is one T cell receptor beta chain with its context. The data belong to a study of blood T cell repertoires in COVID-19. The junction had 4 bases not matched to a gene; V was cut back by 7 bases and J by 3 bases. Germline V gives CDR1 LNHDA, CDR2 SQIVND (reference sequence). This CDR3 has 14 residues. Sequenced by immunoSEQ multiplex PCR; TCRdb stores in-frame clones only, minus some. Here the sample spans 110,000 to 150,000 clones, roughly 90% being singletons. The source material was peripheral blood. The chain joins TRBV19 to TRBJ2-2; 8 nucleotides line up with TRBD2. This TCR was sampled from a man between 65 and 85 years old with acute or convalescent COVID-19. In DNA, the CDR3 is TGTGCCAGTACATCGGGAGGGTACACCGGGGAGCTGTTTTTT. It codes for CASTSGGYTGELFF. Full variable domain (rest looked up from reference TRBV19 and TRBJ2-2): DGGITQSPKYLFRKEGQNVTLSCEQNLNHDAMYWYRQDPGQGLRLIYYSQIVNDFQKGDIAEGYSVSREKKESFPLTVTSAQKNPTAFYLCASTSGGYTGELFFGEGSRLTVL.